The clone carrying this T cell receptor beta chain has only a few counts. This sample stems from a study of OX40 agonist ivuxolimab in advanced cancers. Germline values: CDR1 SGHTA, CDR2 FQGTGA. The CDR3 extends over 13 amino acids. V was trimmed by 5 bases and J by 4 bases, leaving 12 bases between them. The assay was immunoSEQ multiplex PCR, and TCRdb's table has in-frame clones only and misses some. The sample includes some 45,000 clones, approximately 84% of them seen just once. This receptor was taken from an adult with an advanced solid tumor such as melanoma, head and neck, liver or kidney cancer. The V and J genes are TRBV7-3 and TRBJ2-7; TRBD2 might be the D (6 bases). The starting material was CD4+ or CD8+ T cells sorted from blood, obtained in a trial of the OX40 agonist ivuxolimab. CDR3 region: CASSGYGGYEQYF. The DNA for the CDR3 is TGTGCCAGCAGCGGCTACGGGGGTTACGAGCAGTACTTC.